One sample yielded the 28 T cell receptor beta chains listed below, sequenced in a study of blood T cell repertoires in COVID-19. Profiling relied on immunoSEQ multiplex PCR, and the TCRdb table lists in-frame clones only, not all of them. The table lists about 100,000 clones, about 80% of them singletons, with roughly 29% in the top ten. Sequenced material: peripheral blood. These receptors were collected from a man aged 55-75 years with acute or convalescent COVID-19.

This rearrangement joins TRBV5-1 to TRBJ2-5, with D hard to call. With 3 bases removed from V and 5 bases from J, the gap between germline ends came to 14 bases. This CDR3 spans 14 amino acids. Germline CDR1 is SGHRS and CDR2 is YFSETQ. This CDR3 reads CASSYDSPRETQYF. CDR3 DNA: TGCGCCAGCAGCTACGACTCTCCCCGGGAGACCCAGTACTTC.

V is TRBV14 and J is TRBJ1-1, with D perhaps TRBD1 (6 bases). The CDR3 is made up of 12 amino acids. V was trimmed by 1 base and J by 11 bases, leaving 11 bases between them. The germline V gene has CDR1 SGHDN and CDR2 FVKESK. CDR3 sequence: CASSQGWQGAFF. In DNA, the CDR3 is TGTGCCAGCAGCCAAGGGTGGCAGGGGGCTTTCTTT.

The V gene is TRBV5-6, the J gene TRBJ2-7; 7 nucleotides match TRBD2. The CDR3 has 15 amino acids. Germline loops: CDR1 SGHDT, CDR2 YYEEEE. The ends lost 2 bases at V and 2 bases at J; junction bases unmatched: 7. DNA of the CDR3: TGTGCCAGCAGCTTTTCTGGCGGGAGAACCTACGAGCAGTACTTC. Translated: CASSFSGGRTYEQYF.

V gene TRBV7-9 combines with J gene TRBJ2-1, with a tentative D call TRBD2 (6 bases). Germline V gene lookup returns CDR1 SEHNR and CDR2 FQNEAQ (reference sequence). Trimming pared 3 bases from V and 9 bases from J, leaving 15 bases between. The CDR3 has 14 residues. The CDR3: CASSFGGAEGEQFF. The CDR3 coding sequence is TGTGCCAGCAGCTTCGGAGGGGCGGAGGGTGAGCAGTTCTTC.

The genes are TRBV5-6 and TRBJ1-1, with 7 bases identical to TRBD1. This CDR3 spans 15 amino acids. The junction had 5 bases not matched to a gene; V was cut back by 1 base and J by 2 bases. Germline loops: CDR1 SGHDT, CDR2 YYEEEE. CDR3 protein: CASSLLQGGNTEAFF. The CDR3 DNA is TGTGCCAGCAGCTTGCTTCAGGGGGGAAACACTGAAGCTTTCTTT. Using reference TRBV5-6 and TRBJ1-1 for the parts outside the CDR3, the full variable domain is DAGVTQSPTHLIKTRGQQVTLRCSPKSGHDTVSWYQQALGQGPQFIFQYYEEEERQRGNFPDRFSGHQFPNYSSELNVNALLLGDSALYLCASSLLQGGNTEAFFGQGTRLTVV.

The chain is built from TRBV5-5 and TRBJ1-2; D gene uncertain. V shed 0 bases and J shed 1 base, with 7 bases lying between them. CDR1 and CDR2 from the germline V gene are SGHKS and YYEKEE (reference sequence). This CDR3 is 14 amino acids long. CDR3 coding DNA: TGTGCCAGCAGCTTGGTAAACGGTAACTATGGCTACACCTTC. Protein product: CASSLVNGNYGYTF.

This clone was seen only once. V is TRBV4-2 and J is TRBJ2-1, with TRBD2 matching 8 bases. Trimming took 0 bases from V and 7 from J; bases not matched to a gene: 5. Germline-derived CDR1 and CDR2 are LGHNA and YNFKEQ. This CDR3 has 15 amino acids. The CDR3 sequence: CASSQDTSGGNEQFF. CDR3 nucleotides: TGTGCCAGCAGCCAAGATACTAGCGGAGGAAATGAGCAGTTCTTC.

The chain has TRBV27 and TRBJ2-7, with D perhaps matching TRBD2 (5 bases). Trimming removed 5 bases from V and 3 bases from J, with 11 bases in between. The CDR3 runs to 13 residues. Germline-derived CDR1 and CDR2 are MNHEY and SMNVEV (reference sequence). The chain's CDR3 is CASSPGKGYEQYF. The CDR3 DNA reads as TGTGCCAGCAGTCCCGGGAAGGGCTACGAGCAGTACTTC.

The chain joins TRBV18 to TRBJ2-7, with TRBD1 identical over 7 bases. The junction had 9 bases not matched to a gene; V was cut back by 2 bases and J by 5 bases. CDR1 is KGHSH and CDR2 is LQKENI in the germline V gene. The length of the CDR3 is 15 residues. Written as DNA, the CDR3 is TGTGCCAGCTCACCATCGACAGGGATCGCGAACGAGCAGTACTTC. Its protein is CASSPSTGIANEQYF.

This rearrangement joins TRBV2 to TRBJ2-7; possibly TRBD1 for D (5 bases). The germline V gene has CDR1 SNHLY and CDR2 FYNNEI. The CDR3 contains 13 residues. V lost 7 bases, J lost 2 bases, and 12 bases lay in between. CDR3 DNA sequence: TGTGCCAGCATTCTCGACAGTGCCTACGAGCAGTACTTC. This encodes CASILDSAYEQYF. Full variable domain (rest looked up from reference TRBV2 and TRBJ2-7): EPEVTQTPSHQVTQMGQEVILRCVPISNHLYFYWYRQILGQKVEFLVSFYNNEISEKSEIFDDQFSVERPDGSNFTLKIRSTKLEDSAMYFCASILDSAYEQYFGPGTRLTVT.

The chain combines TRBV2 with TRBJ1-5; the D gene is possibly TRBD1 (6 bases). This CDR3 is 13 amino acids long. V dropped 7 bases and J dropped 3 bases, with 10 bases sitting between them. Germline V CDR1 and CDR2: SNHLY, FYNNEI. The CDR3 DNA is TGTGCCAGCAAGCGGGACAACAATCAGCCCCAGCATTTT. This codes for CASKRDNNQPQHF.

The rearrangement uses TRBV11-3 and TRBJ2-2; TRBD1 agrees at 9 bases. Germline CDR1 reads SGHNT; CDR2 reads YENEEA. The CDR3 covers 18 residues. J gave up 5 bases and V 0 bases, and 10 bases lay outside the gene matches. CDR3 in amino acids: CASSLEHVGTGITGELFF. Here the CDR3 DNA reads TGTGCCAGCAGCTTAGAACACGTTGGGACAGGGATAACCGGGGAGCTGTTTTTT.

This chain joins TRBV5-1 and TRBJ2-1, with 10 bases identical to TRBD2. Germline loops: CDR1 SGHRS, CDR2 YFSETQ. Trimming at V came to 4 bases and at J to 6 bases, leaving 13 bases not matched to a gene. The length of the CDR3 is 17 residues. The CDR3 bases are TGCGCCAGCAGCCCACGGTCCCTAGCGGGAGTTGTCAATGAGCAGTTCTTC. This gives the protein CASSPRSLAGVVNEQFF.

The genes are TRBV27 and TRBJ2-1; D uncertain. The CDR3 has 13 amino acids. Looked up from germline, CDR1 is MNHEY and CDR2 is SMNVEV (reference sequence). The V gene lost 3 bases and the J gene lost 5 bases, with 8 bases spanning the gap. The CDR3 sequence: CASSFRYHNEQFF. The CDR3 region has the DNA TGTGCCAGCAGTTTTCGGTACCACAATGAGCAGTTCTTC.

The V gene is TRBV28, the J gene TRBJ1-2; TRBD1 aligns across 7 bases. Germline CDR1 MDHEN, CDR2 SYDVKM. This CDR3 spans 14 amino acids. Trimming removed 3 bases from V and 2 bases from J; junction bases left unmatched: 3. The CDR3 loop reads CASSLGTANYGYTF. CDR3 coding DNA: TGTGCCAGCAGTTTGGGGACAGCAAACTATGGCTACACCTTC.

The CDR3 DNA sequence: TGTGCCAGCAGCCCAGGGGAGACCGGGGAGCTGTTTTTT. Encoded protein: CASSPGETGELFF. The chain joins TRBV5-4 to TRBJ2-2; the D gene is possibly TRBD1 (6 bases). CDR3 size: 13 residues. The ends were cut back, 4 bases at V and 5 bases at J, with 9 bases in the middle. Germline V gene lookup returns CDR1 SGHNT and CDR2 YYREEE (reference sequence).

CDR3 nucleotide sequence: TGCAGCGTTGGGGCAGGGCAAAACACCATATATTTT. Translation: CSVGAGQNTIYF. The V and J genes are TRBV29-1 and TRBJ1-3; possibly TRBD1 for D (5 bases). Germline CDR1 reads SQVTM; CDR2 reads ANQGSEA. V lost 4 bases, J lost 6 bases, and 10 bases lay in between. The CDR3 is 12 amino acids.

The chain has TRBV2 and TRBJ2-5, with D possibly TRBD2 on 6 matching bases. CDR3 length equals 14 residues. The V gene lost 5 bases and the J gene lost 1 base, with 11 bases spanning the gap. The germline gives CDR1 SNHLY, CDR2 FYNNEI. The DNA of the CDR3 is TGTGCCAGCAGTTCAGTGGGGGGCCAAGAGACCCAGTACTTC. The encoded protein is CASSSVGGQETQYF.

This sequence joins TRBV6-2 or TRBV6-3 and TRBJ2-1; the match to TRBD1 covers 8 bases. The V gene's germline CDR1 is MNHEY and CDR2 SVGEGT. The CDR3 has 15 amino acids. V dropped 6 bases and J dropped 6; count of bases not matched to a gene: 10. In DNA form, the CDR3 reads TGTGCCAGCAGCCGCGGACAGGGTGGCGGCAATGAGCAGTTCTTC. Its protein is CASSRGQGGGNEQFF.

This chain links TRBV11-3 with TRBJ2-1; 16 bases line up with TRBD2. The germline gives CDR1 SGHNT, CDR2 YENEEA. The CDR3 consists of 17 residues. V shed 4 bases and J 8 bases; nucleotides not matched to a gene: 8. The CDR3 sequence: CASSSGLAGGSYDEQFF. The CDR3 DNA follows: TGTGCCAGCAGCTCGGGACTAGCGGGAGGGTCTTACGATGAGCAGTTCTTC.

This clone was seen only once. This chain links TRBV28 with TRBJ2-7; TRBD1 is a possible D gene (6 bases). V lost 8 bases to trimming and J lost 0 bases, with 17 bases between them. The CDR3 length is 15 residues. The germline gives CDR1 MDHEN, CDR2 SYDVKM. The CDR3 DNA reads TGTGCCAGCTCTTACCCCAGGGGCGTCTCCTACGAGCAGTACTTC. Translated: CASSYPRGVSYEQYF.

This rearrangement joins TRBV28 to TRBJ1-2; 12 nucleotides agree with TRBD1. Germline CDR1 reads MDHEN; CDR2 reads SYDVKM. Germline trimming cut 4 bases from V and 4 bases from J; bases unmatched to any gene: 10. The CDR3 sequence is 17 residues long. CDR3 coding DNA: TGTGCCAGCAGTTCGGGACAGGGGGCTTCCTCCCCCTATGGCTACACCTTC. Amino acid sequence: CASSSGQGASSPYGYTF.

The chain uses TRBV9 and TRBJ2-1, with D possibly TRBD1 on 6 matching bases. Trimming left V 4 bases short and J 3 bases short, with 14 bases between. The CDR3 is 15 amino acids. Germline V gene data show CDR1 as SGDLS and CDR2 as YYNGEE. The CDR3 region has the DNA TGTGCCAGCAGCCCCAGACAGGCATACTACAATGAGCAGTTCTTC. This encodes CASSPRQAYYNEQFF.

Of note for this clone: Other DNA sequences in this sample translate to the same CDR3. The chain joins TRBV9 to TRBJ2-6; TRBD1 is a possible D gene (5 bases). V was clipped by 1 base and J by 4 bases, with 9 bases between them. CDR1 and CDR2 from the germline V gene are SGDLS and YYNGEE. This CDR3 region has 15 residues. The CDR3: CASSVTGSGANVLTF. CDR3 coding DNA: TGTGCCAGCAGCGTAACAGGATCCGGGGCCAACGTCCTGACTTTC.

The genes are TRBV29-1 and TRBJ1-4; the match to TRBD1 covers 7 bases. V shed 6 bases, J shed 3 bases, and the junction held 7 bases outside the gene matches. From germline, CDR1 is SQVTM and CDR2 ANQGSEA. The CDR3 has 14 residues. In DNA, the CDR3 is TGCAGCGTAGAACAGGGGCCGGCTAATGAAAAACTGTTTTTT. This encodes CSVEQGPANEKLFF.

The chain links TRBV18 to TRBJ2-3; 7 nucleotides align to TRBD2. There are 15 residues in the CDR3. V lost 0 bases, J lost 4 bases, and 4 bases stayed unmatched. Per germline, CDR1 KGHSH and CDR2 LQKENI. The CDR3 coding sequence is TGTGCCAGCTCACCACCGGGAGGGAGGGCAGATACGCAGTATTTT. This encodes CASSPPGGRADTQYF.

This clone came up once. Other DNA sequences within the sample encode an identical CDR3. V and J are TRBV29-1 and TRBJ1-2; 7 bases are a match to TRBD1. Germline CDR1 reads SQVTM; CDR2 reads ANQGSEA. V lost 6 bases to trimming and J lost 6 bases; unmatched junction nucleotides: 1. This CDR3 contains 10 residues. CDR3 in amino acids: CSVGQDGYTF. CDR3 DNA sequence: TGCAGCGTCGGACAGGATGGCTACACCTTC.

The chain joins TRBV28 to TRBJ1-1; the D is unclear. V shed 4 bases and J shed 4 bases, with 7 bases lying between them. The V gene's germline CDR1 is MDHEN and CDR2 SYDVKM. This CDR3 contains 12 residues. The chain's CDR3 is CASSSHSTEAFF. CDR3 DNA: TGTGCCAGCAGTTCCCATTCCACTGAAGCTTTCTTT.